This TCR beta chain stems from a study of blood T cell repertoires in COVID-19. V lost 5 bases and J lost 0, with 17 bases in between. Germline values: CDR1 SGHAT, CDR2 FQNNGV. The CDR3 length is 16 residues. This table comes from immunoSEQ multiplex PCR, and its TCRdb copy is limited to in-frame clones, with some not included. This table holds tens of thousands of clones, 70% to 75% found once. This rearrangement joins TRBV11-2 to TRBJ2-7; a weak D match, TRBD2 (6 bases). The source of this sequence is a woman in her fifties or sixties with active or convalescent COVID-19. The sequencing sample was made of peripheral blood. CDR3 amino acids: CASSITRGGSSYEQYF. DNA for the CDR3: TGTGCCAGCAGCATAACCCGTGGGGGGAGCTCCTACGAGCAGTACTTC. Filled out from reference TRBV11-2 and TRBJ2-7, the complete variable domain reads EAGVAQSPRYKIIEKRQSVAFWCNPISGHATLYWYQQILGQGPKLLIQFQNNGVVDDSQLPKDRFSAERLKGVDSTLKIQPAKLEDSAVYLCASSITRGGSSYEQYFGPGTRLTVT.